Given below is one T cell receptor beta chain in context. Its matching antigen is unknown. The record originates from a study of post-analysis software for immune sequencing data. In the study overall: In terms of disease course, relapsing-remitting, secondary progressive and progressive-relapsing multiple sclerosis were included.

Unique molecular identifiers were carried by the TCR beta cDNA libraries. The yield from about 1 to 10 million T cells was around 500,000 cDNA molecules in total. In TCRdb, the PCR reads were re-called with MiXCR into one record per CDR3 protein. The sample lists fewer than 700,000 distinct CDR3 sequences, roughly two fifths occurring once. Points from the study as a whole: Samples sharing a preparation batch grouped tightly together when assessed by F measure. Normalized Chao1 diversity was significantly reduced in patients versus controls.

This clonotype was sampled from a girl aged 10-17 years with multiple sclerosis. Sequencing was carried out using blood.

For the CDR3, the DNA is TGTGCCAGCAAGGACGGTAGCAATCAGCCCCAGCATTTT. This codes for CASKDGSNQPQHF. The rearrangement uses TRBV12-3 or TRBV12-4 and TRBJ1-5; D is uncertain. With 7 bases removed from V and 0 bases from J, the gap between germline ends came to 7 bases. The CDR3 consists of 13 residues.